Following are 11 T cell receptor beta chains from one sample sequenced in a study of blood T cell repertoires in COVID-19. Repertoires were generated with immunoSEQ multiplex PCR, while TCRdb's copy carries only in-frame clones and drops some. The sample yields 110,000 or so clones, 75% to 90% seen once. The sample consisted of peripheral blood. These receptors were taken from a woman aged 55-70 years with COVID-19, enrolled during active disease.

The table lists this clone with a few counts. V usage is TRBV5-1 and J usage is TRBJ1-5; TRBD1 agrees at 7 bases. J lost 5 bases, V lost 0 bases, and 5 bases had no gene match. Germline V gene lookup returns CDR1 SGHRS and CDR2 YFSETQ. The CDR3 has 15 amino acids. The CDR3 DNA is TGCGCCAGCAGCTTGGAGGGACAGCCTCATCAGCCCCAGCATTTT. Amino acids: CASSLEGQPHQPQHF.

This clone was seen a single time. The V call is TRBV13, the J call TRBJ2-7; 9 nucleotides line up with TRBD2. With V trimmed by 6 bases and J by 3 bases, 6 bases remained unmatched. From germline, CDR1 is PRHDT and CDR2 FYEKMQ (reference sequence). This CDR3 has 14 residues. CDR3 region: CASRLAGTRYEQYF. In DNA form, the CDR3 reads TGTGCCAGCAGGCTAGCGGGGACTCGCTACGAGCAGTACTTC.

This chain connects TRBV6-5 to TRBJ2-7; 8 bases map to TRBD1. The trim removed 0 bases at V and 2 bases at J, leaving 6 bases unmatched. CDR3 length: 16 amino acids. Germline V gives CDR1 MNHEY, CDR2 SVGAGI. The CDR3 DNA follows: TGTGCCAGCAGTTACTCTACCGGGGACAGGCCCTACGAGCAGTACTTC. This encodes CASSYSTGDRPYEQYF.

The chain carries TRBV3-1 (or the pseudogene TRBV3-2) and TRBJ2-2; 13 bases line up with TRBD2. CDR3 length: 16 residues. In germline, CDR1 is LGHDT, CDR2 YNNKEL (reference sequence). After removal of 3 bases from V and 5 bases from J, the junction contained 3 bases not matched to a gene. CDR3 protein: CASSHMTSGGTGELFF. The CDR3 DNA reads as TGTGCCAGCAGCCATATGACTAGCGGGGGGACCGGGGAGCTGTTTTTT.

V usage is TRBV6-2 or TRBV6-3 and J usage is TRBJ1-3; the D gene is possibly TRBD1 (6 bases). Germline V gene lookup returns CDR1 MNHEY and CDR2 SVGEGT. V was clipped by 6 bases and J by 0 bases, with 18 bases between them. The CDR3 is 17 amino acids. The CDR3 loop reads CASSFGQGRYSGNTIYF. In DNA, the CDR3 is TGTGCCAGCAGCTTCGGGCAGGGGAGATACTCTGGAAACACCATATATTTT.

CDR3 DNA sequence: TGTGCCAGCATCCTCAGCGGGGATGACTACAATGAGCAGTTCTTC. This encodes CASILSGDDYNEQFF. The genes are TRBV6-4 and TRBJ2-1; 7 bases line up with TRBD2. This CDR3 has 15 residues. Trimming took 7 bases from V and 3 from J; bases not matched to a gene: 9. Germline CDR1 and CDR2: MRHNA and SNTAGT.

This chain links TRBV28 with TRBJ1-1; D might be TRBD1 (6 bases). Trimming shortened V by 7 bases and J by 7 bases, and 10 bases separated the two germline ends. This CDR3 spans 11 amino acids. Per the germline V gene, CDR1 is MDHEN and CDR2 is SYDVKM. This CDR3 is CASTAQGEAFF. In DNA form, the CDR3 reads TGTGCCAGCACCGCACAGGGTGAAGCTTTCTTT.

This chain joins TRBV12-3 or TRBV12-4 and TRBJ1-1; D remains unclear. The ends were cut back, 1 base at V and 9 bases at J, with 6 bases in the middle. The CDR3 runs to 11 residues. CDR3 DNA sequence: TGTGCCAGCAGTTTAGACAGTCAAGCTTTCTTT. It encodes CASSLDSQAFF.

J is TRBJ2-4 and V is TRBV13, with TRBD2 matching 8 bases. Unmatched junction bases numbered 17, after V lost 2 bases and J lost 8 bases. The CDR3 is 18 amino acids. CDR1 and CDR2 (germline): PRHDT, FYEKMQ (reference sequence). CDR3 sequence: CASSLRFRSGAGVHIQYF. The CDR3 DNA reads TGTGCCAGCAGCTTACGATTTCGTAGTGGAGCGGGGGTACACATTCAGTACTTC.

V is TRBV7-9 and J is TRBJ1-5; no clear D gene. Germline values: CDR1 SEHNR, CDR2 FQNEAQ (reference sequence). This CDR3 region has 13 residues. The V and J ends lost 2 bases and 1 base respectively, with 3 bases between them. CDR3 in DNA: TGTGCCAGCAGCTTACTCAGCAATCAGCCCCAGCATTTT. Residues: CASSLLSNQPQHF.

The rearrangement uses TRBV5-8 and TRBJ1-2, with 11 bases lining up with TRBD1. CDR3 size: 15 residues. Germline values: CDR1 SGHTS, CDR2 YDEGEE. Unmatched junction bases numbered 6, after V lost 3 bases and J lost 5 bases. The CDR3 nucleotides read TGTGCCAGCAGCTATTCAGGACAGGGGGCTTATGGCTACACCTTC. This encodes CASSYSGQGAYGYTF.